A selection of T cell receptor beta chains follows, all from one sample in a study of vaccination and CD4 T cells after COVID-19. These receptors are not linked to any known antigen. TCRdb recomputed calls from the PCR reads with MiXCR, one row per CDR3 protein. The sample yields about 2,700 distinct CDR3 sequences, around 30% seen once. Specimen: CD4+ T cells from blood, cultured in vitro, collected after SARS-CoV-2 vaccination. These receptor sequences come from a human donor who had recovered from COVID-19. CDR3s include the opening cysteine and the closing phenylalanine or tryptophan. Fields, in order: V gene, J gene, CDR3 protein.

TRBV6-1	TRBJ1-2	CASRPPQGKSSGYTF
TRBV20-1	TRBJ2-7	CSASEASYEQYF
TRBV6-5	TRBJ1-1	CASSYSSVEGITEAFF
TRBV6-1	TRBJ1-2	CASSLRTVYGYTF
TRBV27	TRBJ1-6	CASSLGNSPLHF
TRBV20-1	TRBJ1-1	CSAERTGLNTEAFF
TRBV19	TRBJ1-2	CASISDGYHGYTF
TRBV6-5	TRBJ1-2	CASSYSGTGGYGYTF
TRBV20-1	TRBJ1-1	CSARPPGVLTEAFF
TRBV20-1	TRBJ2-2	CSASNGGGLPNTGELFF
TRBV24-1	TRBJ2-1	CATRGTAQTGDEQLF
TRBV7-6	TRBJ2-3	CAPKGRADTQYF
TRBV20-1	TRBJ2-7	CSARALAGGYEQYF
TRBV19	TRBJ2-7	CATRRGRPYEQYF
TRBV20-1	TRBJ1-2	CSASFTGNDGYTF
TRBV10-3	TRBJ1-2	CAISVRGGGLDGYTF
TRBV6-5	TRBJ2-5	CASSYGQGTGDETQYF
TRBV5-1	TRBJ2-7	CASSPTSYEQYF
TRBV10-3	TRBJ2-3	CAISASGGGSGTQYF
TRBV27	TRBJ2-5	CASRKLDREETQYF
TRBV7-8	TRBJ2-3	CASSFGGGTDTQYF
TRBV20-1	TRBJ2-7	CSASGPMKSYEQYF
TRBV28	TRBJ1-6	CASSSGTGGFYNSPLHF
TRBV20-1	TRBJ1-1	CSARAGVVGRAEAFF
TRBV7-9	TRBJ2-2	CASSLARAGRIGNTGELFF
TRBV20-1	TRBJ1-3	CSARDDRALNTIYF
TRBV7-8	TRBJ1-1	CASSPWGGGTEAFF
TRBV20-1	TRBJ1-6	CSARGAANSPLHF
TRBV20-1	TRBJ2-1	CSARGRGKSSYNEQFF
TRBV20-1	TRBJ1-1	CSASRTGVNTEAFF
TRBV12-3/TRBV12-4	TRBJ2-7	CASSSPYRGAREQYF
TRBV29-1	TRBJ2-5	CSVAPSGEETQYF
TRBV5-8	TRBJ2-7	CASSLGGGAYLGEQYF
TRBV6-2/TRBV6-3	TRBJ1-2	CASSPTRQARNYGYTF
TRBV6-4	TRBJ2-1	CASSLGQGVINEQFF
TRBV28	TRBJ2-1	CASSSRGGSSYNEQFF
TRBV6-1	TRBJ1-5	CASMQANQPQHF
TRBV6-1	TRBJ1-2	CASKLRGRRGSYGYTF
TRBV20-1	TRBJ1-2	CSHDGGPSYGYTF
TRBV7-2	TRBJ1-2	CASSSDYRGYYGYTF